This T cell receptor (beta chain) was recorded in a study of cytomegalovirus exposure and HLA in healthy donors. Study-level results: Using a false discovery rate of 0.05, a later analysis showed that 15,000 to 20,000 TCR beta sequences were associated with HLA alleles. A list of roughly 160 TCR beta chains associated with cytomegalovirus was given.

Amplification used 60 Vbeta primers and 13 Jbeta primers. Repertoires were generated with immunoSEQ multiplex PCR, while TCRdb's copy carries only in-frame clones and drops some. The data contain about 200,000 clones, roughly four fifths of them singletons. With 1 base clipped from V and 0 bases from J, the junction kept 1 base outside the gene matches. The CDR3 extends over 16 amino acids. Germline V gene sequence: CDR1 SEHNR, CDR2 FQNEAQ (reference sequence). Turning to this clone: Its antigen is not identified.

This receptor was obtained from a man aged 25-45 years in good health and CMV-seronegative. Source material: PBMCs. This sequence joins TRBV7-9 and TRBJ2-3; TRBD2 matches 10 bases. CDR3 region: CASSLELAGSTDTQYF. The CDR3 DNA sequence: TGTGCCAGCAGCTTAGAACTAGCGGGGAGCACAGATACGCAGTATTTT. Together with reference TRBV7-9 and TRBJ2-3, the CDR3 gives the full variable domain: DTGVSQNPRHKITKRGQNVTFRCDPISEHNRLYWYRQTLGQGPEFLTYFQNEAQLEKSRLLSDRFSAERPKGSFSTLEIQRTEQGDSAMYLCASSLELAGSTDTQYFGPGTRLTVL.